This T cell receptor (beta chain) was identified in a study of shared clonotypes between healthy human individuals. CDR1 and CDR2 from the germline V gene are SGHTA and FQGNSA. J was trimmed by 9 bases and V by 2 bases; bases with no gene match: 11. CDR3 length: 15 amino acids. Healthy adults negative for HIV, lacking recent acute infections or vaccinations, served as donors. Each subset's genomic DNA was split evenly across several immunoSEQ plates. Repertoires were generated with immunoSEQ multiplex PCR, while TCRdb's copy carries only in-frame clones and drops some. Among roughly 1.5 million clones listed, roughly 98% were seen once. This clone was counted once. Its matching antigen is unknown. Notes on the study in general: What limited the represented genetic and exposure-history diversity was the small number of donors. Deeper or shallower sequencing was expected to change how clonotypes are shared among donors.

This chain connects TRBV7-2 to TRBJ2-7; TRBD1 matches 9 bases. What was sequenced was naive CD4+ T cells sorted from blood. The subset was: CD45RA+ positively selected. This sequence originates from a man aged 25-45 years in good health. The CDR3 loop is CASSLPNRGRSGQYF. The CDR3 DNA reads TGTGCCAGCAGCTTACCCAACAGGGGGCGCTCGGGGCAGTACTTC.